The 20 T cell receptor beta chains below come from one sample, sequenced in a study of identifying expanded T cells in peripheral blood. Repertoires were generated with immunoSEQ multiplex PCR, while TCRdb's copy carries only in-frame clones and drops some. Among about 90,000 clones listed, approximately 86% were seen once. The sample taken for sequencing was blood. These receptors all come from a person between 18 and 70 years old in good health.

This clone was detected a few times. The chain is built from TRBV6-6 and TRBJ1-3; unclear D gene. The CDR3 length is 15 residues. Trimming took off 2 bases at V and 0 bases at J, with 8 bases between the two ends. The V gene's germline CDR1 is MNHNY and CDR2 SVGAGI (reference sequence). The CDR3 DNA sequence: TGTGCCAGCAGTTACGGGGTTCTCTCTGGAAACACCATATATTTT. It encodes CASSYGVLSGNTIYF.

J is TRBJ2-7 and V is TRBV27, with D perhaps assigned TRBD1 or TRBD2 (6 bases each). Trimming pared 4 bases from V and 4 bases from J, leaving 32 bases between. Germline CDR1 and CDR2: MNHEY and SMNVEV (reference sequence). The CDR3 extends over 20 amino acids. The CDR3 bases are TGTGCCAGCAGTTCCCGAGGGGGGTGGGGCGAAATACGCAGACCATACGAGCAGTACTTC. Amino acids: CASSSRGGWGEIRRPYEQYF.

The gene calls are TRBV6-1 and TRBJ1-5; TRBD1 aligns across 7 bases. In germline, CDR1 is MNHNS, CDR2 SASEGT. CDR3 length: 16 residues. J was trimmed by 9 bases and V by 4 bases; bases with no gene match: 15. Here the CDR3 DNA reads TGTGCCAGCAGTGTGACAGGGTCGGAGGGTGGACGGCCCCAGCATTTT. It is translated as CASSVTGSEGGRPQHF.

This clone was counted between two and nine times. CDR3 amino acids: CASSRTGSNSYSPLHF. CDR3 nucleotides: TGTGCCAGCAGCCGTACAGGGTCCAACTCCTATTCACCCCTCCACTTT. The chain combines TRBV7-2 with TRBJ1-6, with a tentative D call TRBD1 (6 bases). Germline V lookup: CDR1 SGHTA, CDR2 FQGNSA. CDR3 size: 16 residues. V shed 5 bases and J shed 8 bases, with 19 bases lying between them.

V gene TRBV11-2 combines with J gene TRBJ2-3; weak D call: TRBD2 (6 bases). CDR3 length: 15 residues. The germline gives CDR1 SGHAT, CDR2 FQNNGV. V was pared by 1 base and J by 5 bases, with 13 bases between. The CDR3 coding sequence is TGTGCCAGCAGCTTAGCGGGGGTCGGTGGAGATACGCAGTATTTT. Its translation is CASSLAGVGGDTQYF.

This clone was picked up one time. The V and J genes are TRBV6-6 and TRBJ2-2; D ambiguous. This CDR3 region has 13 residues. The germline CDR1 and CDR2 sequences are MNHNY and SVGAGI (reference sequence). V was shortened by 5 bases and J by 5 bases, with 9 bases between the two germline ends. CDR3 in DNA: TGTGCCAGCAGTCCCCCAATAACCGGGGAGCTGTTTTTT. Its translation is CASSPPITGELFF.

The chain uses TRBV19 and TRBJ2-7; D possibly uses TRBD1 or TRBD2 (5 bases each). Germline loops: CDR1 LNHDA, CDR2 SQIVND (reference sequence). The V end lost 6 bases, the J end lost 2 bases, and 14 bases lay between the germline ends. CDR3 length: 14 residues. CDR3 bases: TGTGCCAGTAGCAGTGAGGGGAACCCCTACGAGCAGTACTTC. Amino acids: CASSSEGNPYEQYF.

The chain joins TRBV7-2 to TRBJ1-2; no reliable D call. The CDR3 spans 15 residues. With 5 bases removed from V and 2 bases from J, the gap between germline ends came to 15 bases. The germline CDR1 and CDR2 sequences are SGHTA and FQGNSA. In DNA, the CDR3 is TGTGCCAGCAGCCCGTTCGAGGACGGCAACTATGGCTACACCTTC. This codes for CASSPFEDGNYGYTF. Full variable domain (rest looked up from reference TRBV7-2 and TRBJ1-2): GAGVSQSPSNKVTEKGKDVELRCDPISGHTALYWYRQSLGQGLEFLIYFQGNSAPDKSGLPSDRFSAERTGGSVSTLTIQRTQQEDSAVYLCASSPFEDGNYGYTFGSGTRLTVV.

The rearrangement joins TRBV30 to TRBJ2-6, with TRBD1 identical over 7 bases. The CDR3 covers 15 residues. After removal of 3 bases from V and 2 bases from J, the junction contained 4 bases not matched to a gene. The germline V gene has CDR1 GTSNPN and CDR2 SVGIG (reference sequence). CDR3 bases: TGTGCCTGGAGCGAAGACAGGGCTGGGGCCAACGTCCTGACTTTC. Translated, it gives CAWSEDRAGANVLTF.

The chain employs TRBV2 and TRBJ2-5; 7 positions match TRBD1. V was pared by 0 bases and J by 5 bases, with 6 bases of the junction left unmatched. The CDR3 consists of 15 residues. The V gene's germline CDR1 is SNHLY and CDR2 FYNNEI. CDR3 residues: CASSEAPGRGETQYF. In DNA form, the CDR3 reads TGTGCCAGCAGTGAAGCGCCGGGCAGGGGGGAGACCCAGTACTTC. Looking up the rest from reference TRBV2 and TRBJ2-5 gives the full variable domain: EPEVTQTPSHQVTQMGQEVILRCVPISNHLYFYWYRQILGQKVEFLVSFYNNEISEKSEIFDDQFSVERPDGSNFTLKIRSTKLEDSAMYFCASSEAPGRGETQYFGPGTRLLVL.

V is TRBV18 and J is TRBJ1-5; D is unclear. V shed 3 bases and J shed 6 bases, with 12 bases lying between them. Germline CDR1 KGHSH, CDR2 LQKENI. The CDR3 has 14 amino acids. CDR3 protein: CASSPQRAGQPQHF. The DNA of the CDR3 is TGTGCCAGCTCACCCCAAAGGGCGGGTCAGCCCCAGCATTTT.

This clone was seen many times. No conserved phenylalanine or tryptophan is present at the end of the CDR3, so a read error is the likely explanation. Because the CDR3's place on the DNA is in doubt, the DNA is left out and the CDR3 is given as listed by TCRdb. V usage is TRBV7-8 and J usage is TRBJ1-2. The CDR3 is made up of 13 amino acids, end residues included. Germline CDR1 reads SGHVS; CDR2 reads FQNEAQ. The CDR3 loop is CASSLGTYRPPVL.

The chain uses TRBV7-2 and TRBJ1-2, with a tentative D call TRBD1 (5 bases). This CDR3 is built from 15 residues. In germline, CDR1 is SGHTA, CDR2 FQGNSA. Trimming pared 3 bases from V and 4 bases from J, leaving 15 bases between. CDR3 nucleotides: TGTGCCAGCAGCTTTCAGGAAGGGGCTGCCTATGGCTACACCTTC. Translated: CASSFQEGAAYGYTF. The entire variable domain, with the rest obtained from reference TRBV7-2 and TRBJ1-2, is as follows: GAGVSQSPSNKVTEKGKDVELRCDPISGHTALYWYRQSLGQGLEFLIYFQGNSAPDKSGLPSDRFSAERTGGSVSTLTIQRTQQEDSAVYLCASSFQEGAAYGYTFGSGTRLTVV.

This clone was detected once. This chain joins TRBV19 and TRBJ1-5; D may be TRBD1 (5 bases). Germline lookup yields CDR1 LNHDA and CDR2 SQIVND (reference sequence). Trimming took off 4 bases at V and 2 bases at J, with 18 bases between the two ends. CDR3 length: 17 amino acids. The CDR3 DNA follows: TGTGCCAGTAGTAGGGGGGATGGGACTCAGGGCAATCAGCCCCAGCATTTT. This encodes CASSRGDGTQGNQPQHF.

The chain is built from TRBV19 and TRBJ2-7, with 7 bases fitting TRBD1. The CDR3 spans 11 residues. V gave up 6 bases and J gave up 6 bases; unmatched junction bases: 2. CDR1 and CDR2 from the germline V gene are LNHDA and SQIVND (reference sequence). The CDR3 DNA reads TGTGCCAGTAGCGACAGGGTCGAGCAGTACTTC. Translation: CASSDRVEQYF.

The J gene is TRBJ2-7, the V gene TRBV7-9; TRBD1 agrees at 9 bases. The CDR3 consists of 17 residues. Germline V lookup: CDR1 SEHNR, CDR2 FQNEAQ (reference sequence). With V trimmed by 5 bases and J by 7 bases, 18 bases remained unmatched. The CDR3, as DNA: TGTGCCAGCAGCCGTGGCTGGGGCGGGACAGGGCCCTGGGAGCAGTACTTC. This translates into CASSRGWGGTGPWEQYF.

The rearrangement uses TRBV14 and TRBJ2-3, with D maybe TRBD2 (5 bases). The CDR3 totals 16 residues. The V gene's germline CDR1 is SGHDN and CDR2 FVKESK. The V and J ends lost 6 bases and 2 bases respectively, with 18 bases between them. CDR3 in DNA: TGTGCCAGCAGGCCATCCTCCGGGGATCACACAGATACGCAGTATTTT. Protein: CASRPSSGDHTDTQYF. Together with reference TRBV14 and TRBJ2-3, the CDR3 gives the full variable domain: EAGVTQFPSHSVIEKGQTVTLRCDPISGHDNLYWYRRVMGKEIKFLLHFVKESKQDESGMPNNRFLAERTGGTYSTLKVQPAELEDSGVYFCASRPSSGDHTDTQYFGPGTRLTVL.

The chain is built from TRBV6-5 and TRBJ1-4; D remains unclear. The length of the CDR3 is 14 residues. Trimming removed 2 bases at V and 8 bases at J, with 12 bases between. Germline CDR1 is MNHEY and CDR2 is SVGAGI. The CDR3 region is CASSYQSGGEKLFF. The CDR3 DNA reads as TGTGCCAGCAGTTACCAGTCGGGAGGCGAAAAACTGTTTTTT.

The chain employs TRBV7-6 and TRBJ1-6; maybe TRBD1 (6 bases). Germline CDR1 and CDR2: SGHVS and FNYEAQ. V was trimmed by 5 bases and J by 4 bases, leaving 9 bases between them. There are 14 residues in the CDR3. CDR3: CASSPDSYNSPLHF. The CDR3 region has the DNA TGTGCCAGCAGCCCGGACAGTTATAATTCACCCCTCCACTTT.

This chain links TRBV10-3 with TRBJ2-2, with TRBD2 as a possible D gene (6 bases). With 6 bases removed from V and 3 bases from J, the gap between germline ends came to 14 bases. CDR3 size: 15 residues. Germline loops: CDR1 ENHRY, CDR2 SYGVKD. The CDR3 region has the DNA TGTGCCATCAGAAGGGCAGGGACTGACACCGGGGAGCTGTTTTTT. As protein: CAIRRAGTDTGELFF.